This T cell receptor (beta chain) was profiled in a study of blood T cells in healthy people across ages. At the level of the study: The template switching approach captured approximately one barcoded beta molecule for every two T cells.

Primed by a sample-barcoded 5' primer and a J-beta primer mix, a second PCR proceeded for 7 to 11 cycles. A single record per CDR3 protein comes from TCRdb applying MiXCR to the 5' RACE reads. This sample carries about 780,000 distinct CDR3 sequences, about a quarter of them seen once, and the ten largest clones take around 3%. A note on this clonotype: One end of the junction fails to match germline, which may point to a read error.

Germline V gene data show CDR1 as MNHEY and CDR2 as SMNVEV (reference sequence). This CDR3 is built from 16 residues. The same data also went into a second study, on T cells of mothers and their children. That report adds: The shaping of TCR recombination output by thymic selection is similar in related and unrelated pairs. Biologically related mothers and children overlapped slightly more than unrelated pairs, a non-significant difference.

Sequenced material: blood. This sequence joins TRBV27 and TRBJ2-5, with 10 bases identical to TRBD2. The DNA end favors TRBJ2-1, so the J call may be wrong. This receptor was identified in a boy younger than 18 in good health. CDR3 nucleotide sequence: TGTGCCGGCAGTTCCTCGGAAGCGGGGGGGTTTAATGAGCAGTTCTTC. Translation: CAGSSSEAGGFNEQFF.